The 11 T cell receptor beta chains given below trace back to one sample, sequenced in a study of CD8+ T cells in alopecia areata. Isolated RNA was reverse transcribed into cDNA used as the sequencing template. Libraries were prepared by immunoSEQ multiplex PCR; TCRdb keeps only in-frame clonotypes and omits some of them. This table has 100,000 to 150,000 clones, 50% to 60% appearing once. This material consisted of CD4+ T cells sorted from blood, taken at week 0. These receptors were collected from a human donor with alopecia areata.

Only a few counts were recorded for this clone. The rearrangement joins TRBV28 to TRBJ2-2; no reliable D call. The germline CDR1 and CDR2 sequences are MDHEN and SYDVKM. The CDR3 contains 13 residues. The V end lost 7 bases, the J end lost 5 bases, and 11 bases lay between the germline ends. CDR3 loop: CASISGYTGELFF. DNA of the CDR3: TGTGCCAGCATTTCTGGTTATACCGGGGAGCTGTTTTTT.

The V call is TRBV7-2, the J call TRBJ1-1; D is uncertain. The V and J ends lost 1 base and 4 bases respectively, with 7 bases between them. Germline CDR1 SGHTA, CDR2 FQGNSA. The CDR3 runs to 13 residues. For the CDR3, the DNA is TGTGCCAGCAGCTTAGGATGGCTCACTGAAGCTTTCTTT. It encodes CASSLGWLTEAFF. Looking up the rest from reference TRBV7-2 and TRBJ1-1 gives the full variable domain: GAGVSQSPSNKVTEKGKDVELRCDPISGHTALYWYRQSLGQGLEFLIYFQGNSAPDKSGLPSDRFSAERTGGSVSTLTIQRTQQEDSAVYLCASSLGWLTEAFFGQGTRLTVV.

The chain recombines TRBV21-1 with TRBJ1-2; the table names TRBD1, a call not compared with the DNA. TRBV21-1 is an annotated pseudogene. The CDR3 contains 13 residues. Here the CDR3 DNA reads TGTGCCAGCAGTGACAGGACTAACTATGGCTACACCTTC. Protein sequence: CASSDRTNYGYTF.

The genes are TRBV30 and TRBJ2-1; no reliable D call. CDR1 and CDR2 from the germline V gene are GTSNPN and SVGIG (reference sequence). There are 13 residues in the CDR3. With 2 bases removed from V and 3 bases from J, the gap between germline ends came to 8 bases. The CDR3 here is CAWSSSNYNEQFF. The CDR3 DNA sequence: TGTGCCTGGAGTTCCTCGAACTACAATGAGCAGTTCTTC.

The rearrangement joins TRBV7-3 to TRBJ2-5; TRBD2 matches 9 bases. The ends lost 2 bases at V and 2 bases at J; junction bases unmatched: 6. The CDR3 is made up of 16 amino acids. Germline lookup yields CDR1 SGHTA and CDR2 FQGTGA. Here the CDR3 DNA reads TGTGCCAGCAGCTTACGCGGGGGGGCGAAGCAAGAGACCCAGTACTTC. Translation: CASSLRGGAKQETQYF.

This sequence joins TRBV5-1 and TRBJ2-7; no definite D call. This CDR3 has 11 residues. Germline V lookup: CDR1 SGHRS, CDR2 YFSETQ. The germline V and J ends were trimmed by 0 bases and 4 bases, with 2 bases remaining between them. CDR3 protein: CASSLDYEQYF. DNA for the CDR3: TGCGCCAGCAGCTTGGATTACGAGCAGTACTTC.

Of note for this clone: An end of the junction does not agree with germline; a read error may underlie this. The V call is TRBV28, the J call TRBJ1-5, with a tentative D call TRBD1 (5 bases). The CDR3 loop spans 11 amino acids. The V gene's germline CDR1 is MDHEN and CDR2 SYDVKM. The CDR3 here is CASSRGGTENF. DNA of the CDR3: TGTGCCAGCAGCCGCGGAGGGACGGAGAATTTT.

This clone was counted a few times. The V and J genes are TRBV28 and TRBJ2-7, with 11 nucleotides matching TRBD1. CDR1 and CDR2 (germline): MDHEN, SYDVKM. This CDR3 is built from 15 residues. The junction had 8 bases not matched to a gene; V was cut back by 4 bases and J by 6 bases. CDR3 sequence reads: CASSSSGQGASEQYF. The CDR3 DNA follows: TGTGCCAGCAGTTCGAGTGGACAGGGGGCAAGCGAGCAGTACTTC.

Remarks on this clone: This sample includes further DNA sequences coding for the same CDR3. The genes are TRBV28 and TRBJ1-5; D not certain. The CDR3 contains 12 residues. Germline V gives CDR1 MDHEN, CDR2 SYDVKM. Deletions cut 2 bases from V and 5 bases from J, with 4 bases between. CDR3 amino acids: CASSLLYQPQHF. Written as DNA, the CDR3 is TGTGCCAGCAGTTTACTGTATCAGCCCCAGCATTTT.

The genes are TRBV2 and TRBJ1-6, with TRBD1 matching 7 bases. This CDR3 is 14 amino acids long. Trimming cost V 6 bases and J 9 bases; bases outside gene matches: 8. Germline V gene data show CDR1 as SNHLY and CDR2 as FYNNEI. CDR3 in DNA: TGTGCCAGCAGGGATCAGGGGGTCAGTTCACCCCTCCACTTT. This codes for CASRDQGVSSPLHF.

This clone showed up just a few times. V and J are TRBV5-6 and TRBJ1-2; 7 bases agree with TRBD1. This CDR3 region has 16 residues. Germline lookup yields CDR1 SGHDT and CDR2 YYEEEE. Trimming cost V 4 bases and J 0 bases; bases outside gene matches: 9. The CDR3 nucleotides read TGTGCCAGCAGCCTTCGGACAGGCCGATCTAACTATGGCTACACCTTC. This sequence encodes CASSLRTGRSNYGYTF.